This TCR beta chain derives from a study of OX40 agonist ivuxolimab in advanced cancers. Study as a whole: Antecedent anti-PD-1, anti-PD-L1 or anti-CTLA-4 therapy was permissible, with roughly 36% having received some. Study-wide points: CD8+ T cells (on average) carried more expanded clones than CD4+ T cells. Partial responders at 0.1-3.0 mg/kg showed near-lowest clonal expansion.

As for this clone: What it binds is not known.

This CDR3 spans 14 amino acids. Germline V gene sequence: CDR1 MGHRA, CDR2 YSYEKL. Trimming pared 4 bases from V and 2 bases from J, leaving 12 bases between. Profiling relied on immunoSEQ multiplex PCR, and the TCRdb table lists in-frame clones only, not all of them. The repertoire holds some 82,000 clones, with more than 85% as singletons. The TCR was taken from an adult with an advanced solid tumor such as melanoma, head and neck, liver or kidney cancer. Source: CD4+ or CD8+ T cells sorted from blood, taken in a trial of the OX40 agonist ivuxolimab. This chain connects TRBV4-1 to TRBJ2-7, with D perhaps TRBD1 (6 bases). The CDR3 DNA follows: TGCGCCAGCAGCCGAGGGACACAAGCCTACGAGCAGTACTTC. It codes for CASSRGTQAYEQYF.